The 19 T cell receptor beta chains given below trace back to one sample, sequenced in a study of HIV-infected patients and healthy controls. Around 0.5 ug RNA was reverse transcribed with alpha and beta constant-region primers. Each of the alpha and beta chains got its own library through chain-specific third strand synthesis with indices. TCRdb analysed the 5' RACE reads with MiXCR anew, one entry per CDR3 protein. The sample contains around 18,000 distinct CDR3 sequences, 10% of which appear only once. The repertoire came from unfractionated whole blood and reflected all unsorted peripheral T cells. Sequenced sample: blood. These TCRs come from an adult in good health.

This clonotype was detected many times. The rearrangement uses TRBV13 and TRBJ2-2; D not certain. CDR1 is PRHDT, CDR2 FYEKMQ, per germline (reference sequence). The CDR3 has 15 residues. With 1 base removed from V and 0 bases from J, the gap between germline ends came to 6 bases. CDR3: CASSLAPSNTGELFF. CDR3 bases: TGTGCCAGCAGCTTAGCGCCGTCGAACACCGGGGAGCTGTTTTTT.

This clonotype was observed a few times. The genes are TRBV5-1 and TRBJ2-2, with 13 positions matching TRBD2. The CDR3 length is 17 residues. CDR1 is SGHRS, CDR2 YFSETQ, per germline. Losses at the gene ends were 0 bases for V and 1 base for J; bases not matched to a gene: 0. In nucleotides, the CDR3 is TGCGCCAGCAGCTTGGGGACTAGCGGGAGGAACACCGGGGAGCTGTTTTTT. Its protein product is CASSLGTSGRNTGELFF.

By share, this clonotype ranks as medium-sized (0.01 to 0.1%). The chain employs TRBV4-1 and TRBJ2-7; 9 bases fit TRBD1. There are 15 residues in the CDR3. Germline loops: CDR1 MGHRA, CDR2 YSYEKL. Trimming at V came to 3 bases and at J to 3 bases, leaving 6 bases not matched to a gene. The CDR3 DNA reads TGCGCCAGCAGCCAGGCGCCGGGACAGGGCTACGAGCAGTACTTC. It translates to CASSQAPGQGYEQYF.

Many counts were recorded for this clonotype. This chain connects TRBV28 to TRBJ1-5; the D gene is possibly TRBD1 (6 bases). CDR1 and CDR2 from the germline V gene are MDHEN and SYDVKM. Trimming took off 1 base at V and 7 bases at J, with 8 bases between the two ends. The CDR3 runs 13 residues. The CDR3 bases are TGTGCCAGCAGTTTATTCAGGGGACAGCCCCAGCATTTT. It codes for CASSLFRGQPQHF.

This clonotype ranks as medium-sized. V is TRBV11-2 and J is TRBJ2-3; 10 bases are a match to TRBD2. Looked up from germline, CDR1 is SGHAT and CDR2 is FQNNGV. The junction had 6 bases not matched to a gene; V was cut back by 1 base and J by 5 bases. The CDR3 is made up of 16 amino acids. The CDR3 sequence: CASSLASSGSGDTQYF. The CDR3 nucleotides are TGTGCCAGCAGCTTAGCGTCTAGCGGGAGTGGAGATACGCAGTATTTT.

In its sample, this clonotype was seen many times. V usage is TRBV20-1 and J usage is TRBJ2-1, with TRBD2 identical over 10 bases. The ends lost 3 bases at V and 6 bases at J; junction bases unmatched: 5. CDR3 length: 14 residues. CDR1 and CDR2 (germline): DFQATT, SNEGSKA (reference sequence). The CDR3 coding sequence is TGCAGTGCTAGTCCTCTAGCGGGAGTCAATGAGCAGTTCTTC. Protein product: CSASPLAGVNEQFF.

This sequence joins TRBV9 and TRBJ2-2; the match to TRBD1 covers 12 bases. This CDR3 has 17 amino acids. Germline loops: CDR1 SGDLS, CDR2 YYNGEE. V was clipped by 3 bases and J by 5 bases; unmatched bases: 8. CDR3 nucleotides: TGTGCCAGCAGCGGCCGGGACAGGGGGCGCCGGACCGGGGAGCTGTTTTTT. As protein: CASSGRDRGRRTGELFF.

The V call is TRBV7-2, the J call TRBJ1-2; 7 bases map to TRBD1. This CDR3 spans 15 amino acids. With V trimmed by 4 bases and J by 6 bases, 11 bases remained unmatched. Germline values: CDR1 SGHTA, CDR2 FQGNSA. CDR3 residues: CASSSTGTELDGYTF. DNA of the CDR3: TGTGCCAGCAGCTCTACGGGGACAGAGCTTGATGGCTACACCTTC.

The sample holds many counts of this clonotype. The chain combines TRBV7-8 with TRBJ2-1; D gene ambiguous. This CDR3 contains 16 residues. Trimming cost V 4 bases and J 3 bases, with 16 bases left between them. In germline, CDR1 is SGHVS, CDR2 FQNEAQ. The CDR3 region has the DNA TGTGCCAGCAGCTCGCAAACCCAGGCACTCTACAATGAGCAGTTCTTC. Protein: CASSSQTQALYNEQFF.

This clonotype was seen many times. The V gene is TRBV7-2, the J gene TRBJ2-5; D perhaps matches TRBD1 (5 bases). The CDR3 sequence is 18 residues long. Germline CDR1 is SGHTA and CDR2 is FQGNSA. V was clipped by 0 bases and J by 0 bases, with 17 bases between them. DNA of the CDR3: TGTGCCAGCAGCTTAGCCCGGTGGGGCGGCTCGTACCAAGAGACCCAGTACTTC. It translates to CASSLARWGGSYQETQYF.

This clonotype is labeled as medium-sized (0.01 to 0.1%). This chain uses TRBV28 with TRBJ2-5; 11 nucleotides match TRBD2. Germline-derived CDR1 and CDR2 are MDHEN and SYDVKM. The V segment lost 6 bases and the J segment 5 bases; nucleotides outside the gene matches: 2. The CDR3 sequence is 13 residues long. CDR3 amino acids: CASSRLAGETQYF. The CDR3 DNA reads TGTGCCAGCAGCCGACTAGCGGGGGAGACCCAGTACTTC.

This clonotype ranks as medium-sized. V is TRBV6-5 and J is TRBJ2-3, with 7 positions matching TRBD2. CDR1 and CDR2 (germline): MNHEY, SVGAGI. V lost 2 bases and J lost 5; bases outside the gene matches: 7. This CDR3 has 15 amino acids. This chain's CDR3 is CASSYGSGKGDTQYF. CDR3 DNA sequence: TGTGCCAGCAGTTACGGCAGCGGGAAGGGAGATACGCAGTATTTT.

In the case of this clonotype: A much larger clonotype is one base distant, so this may be a read error. This chain joins TRBV24-1 and TRBJ1-4, with no clear D. CDR1 is KGHDR, CDR2 SFDVKD, per germline. The CDR3 runs 16 residues. CDR3 DNA sequence: TGTGCCACCAGTGATGCCGGGAGTACAACTAGTGAAAAACTGTTTTTT. It encodes CATSDAGSTTSEKLFF.

By proportion, this clonotype is medium-sized (0.01 to 0.1%). The chain is built from TRBV28 and TRBJ2-5, with D possibly TRBD1 on 5 matching bases. Per germline, CDR1 MDHEN and CDR2 SYDVKM. Trimming shortened V by 3 bases and J by 6 bases, and 11 bases separated the two germline ends. The CDR3 sequence is 13 residues long. The CDR3 DNA sequence: TGTGCCAGCAGTTTGGGCAGGGCCCAGACCCAGTACTTC. Its protein is CASSLGRAQTQYF.

This clonotype was detected a few times. The chain uses TRBV4-3 and TRBJ2-2; D uncertain. Germline loops: CDR1 LGHNA, CDR2 YSLEER. With 2 bases removed from V and 1 base from J, the gap between germline ends came to 2 bases. CDR3 length: 13 residues. The CDR3 loop reads CASSQLNTGELFF. In DNA form, the CDR3 reads TGCGCCAGCAGCCAATTGAACACCGGGGAGCTGTTTTTT.

The chain joins TRBV2 to TRBJ1-5; possible D gene TRBD1, 6 bases. Germline CDR1 reads SNHLY; CDR2 reads FYNNEI. Trimming removed 2 bases from V and 7 bases from J, with 9 bases in between. This CDR3 is built from 13 residues. Here the CDR3 reads CASSERGAQPQHF. For the CDR3, the DNA is TGTGCCAGCAGTGAAAGGGGGGCGCAGCCCCAGCATTTT.

This clonotype has ten or more counts. In DNA, the CDR3 is TGTGCCAGCATCGAACAGGGGCCTTCCTACAATGAGCAGTTCTTC. Translated: CASIEQGPSYNEQFF. The chain links TRBV6-2 or TRBV6-3 to TRBJ2-1; 7 nucleotides align to TRBD1. CDR3 length: 15 amino acids. V was clipped by 7 bases and J by 1 base; unmatched bases: 7. Germline CDR1 and CDR2: MNHEY and SVGEGT.

The table lists this clonotype with many counts. V usage is TRBV7-9 and J usage is TRBJ2-3; no reliable D call. V was pared by 4 bases and J by 7 bases, with 24 bases between. CDR3 length: 17 residues. Looked up from germline, CDR1 is SEHNR and CDR2 is FQNEAQ (reference sequence). CDR3 bases: TGTGCCAGCAGCTCCTCGCCCCAGGCGACCATCAAATATACGCAGTATTTT. It encodes CASSSSPQATIKYTQYF.

This clonotype came up a few times. J is TRBJ2-5 and V is TRBV5-1; TRBD2 might be the D (6 bases). Germline CDR1 SGHRS, CDR2 YFSETQ. V lost 4 bases and J 5 bases, leaving 15 bases between the germline ends. This CDR3 region has 14 residues. For the CDR3, the DNA is TGCGCCAGCAGCCCCGGGACTGGGTGGGAGACCCAGTACTTC. It encodes CASSPGTGWETQYF.